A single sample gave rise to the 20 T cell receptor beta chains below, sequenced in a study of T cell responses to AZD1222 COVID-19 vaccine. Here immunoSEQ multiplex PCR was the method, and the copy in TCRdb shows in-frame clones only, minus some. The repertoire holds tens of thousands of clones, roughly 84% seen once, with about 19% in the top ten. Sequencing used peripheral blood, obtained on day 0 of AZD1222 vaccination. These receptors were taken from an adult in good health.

In DNA form, the CDR3 reads TGTGCCAGTAGTCCGCTCGCTCACTCTGGAAACACCATATATTTT. This codes for CASSPLAHSGNTIYF. The rearrangement links TRBV19 to TRBJ1-3; D remains unclear. V dropped 5 bases and J dropped 0 bases, with 11 bases sitting between them. Germline V gene lookup returns CDR1 LNHDA and CDR2 SQIVND (reference sequence). CDR3 length equals 15 residues.

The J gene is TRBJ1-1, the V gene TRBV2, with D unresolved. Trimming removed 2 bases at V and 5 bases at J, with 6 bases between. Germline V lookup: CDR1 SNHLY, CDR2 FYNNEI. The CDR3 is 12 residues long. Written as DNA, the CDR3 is TGTGCCAGCAGTGAATACGTTACTGAAGCTTTCTTT. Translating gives CASSEYVTEAFF.

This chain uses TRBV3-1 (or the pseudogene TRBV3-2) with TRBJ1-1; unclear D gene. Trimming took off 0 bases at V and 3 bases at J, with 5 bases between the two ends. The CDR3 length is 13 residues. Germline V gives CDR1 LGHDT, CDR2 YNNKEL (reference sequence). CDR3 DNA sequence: TGTGCCAGCAGCCAAGATAGGGACACTGAAGCTTTCTTT. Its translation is CASSQDRDTEAFF.

The CDR3 coding sequence is TGTGCCAGCAGTTCAAGGGGCGCTCAGGGCTACACCTTC. Amino acids: CASSSRGAQGYTF. The chain couples TRBV27 to TRBJ1-2, with D possibly matching TRBD1 (5 bases). Per germline, CDR1 MNHEY and CDR2 SMNVEV (reference sequence). This CDR3 region has 13 residues. The V end was cut by 4 bases, the J end by 8 bases, with 14 bases between.

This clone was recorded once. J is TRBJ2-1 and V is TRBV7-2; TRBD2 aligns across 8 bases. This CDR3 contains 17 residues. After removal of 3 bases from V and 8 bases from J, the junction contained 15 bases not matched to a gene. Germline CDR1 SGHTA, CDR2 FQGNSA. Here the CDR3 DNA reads TGTGCCAGCAGCTTCTCCTTTGGAGGCGGGGGGCGCGATGAGCAGTTCTTC. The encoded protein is CASSFSFGGGGRDEQFF.

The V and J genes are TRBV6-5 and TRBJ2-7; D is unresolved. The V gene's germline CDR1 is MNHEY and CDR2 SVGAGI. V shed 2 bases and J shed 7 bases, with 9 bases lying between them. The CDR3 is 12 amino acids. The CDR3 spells CASSYGDREQYF. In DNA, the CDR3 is TGTGCCAGCAGTTACGGAGACCGGGAGCAGTACTTC.

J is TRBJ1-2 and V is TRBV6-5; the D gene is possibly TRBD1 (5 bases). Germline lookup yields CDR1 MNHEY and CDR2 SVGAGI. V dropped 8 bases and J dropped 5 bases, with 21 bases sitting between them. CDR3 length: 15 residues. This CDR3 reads CASGRGGSHSYGYTF. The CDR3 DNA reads TGTGCCAGCGGGCGGGGGGGGAGCCACTCTTATGGCTACACCTTC.

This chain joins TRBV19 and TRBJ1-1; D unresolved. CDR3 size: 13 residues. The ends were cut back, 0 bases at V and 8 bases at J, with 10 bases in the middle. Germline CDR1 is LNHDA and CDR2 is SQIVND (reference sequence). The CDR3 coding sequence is TGTGCCAGTAGTATAGATCTCGAAGGAGAAGCTTTCTTT. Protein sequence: CASSIDLEGEAFF.

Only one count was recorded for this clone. The CDR3 DNA reads TGTGCCAGCAGTTTATTAGGGGGAAGAGAGACCCAGTACTTC. Residues: CASSLLGGRETQYF. The V call is TRBV28, the J call TRBJ2-5; a possible D gene is TRBD1 (6 bases). V gave up 1 base and J gave up 4 bases, with 10 bases separating them. CDR3 size: 14 residues. Germline lookup yields CDR1 MDHEN and CDR2 SYDVKM.

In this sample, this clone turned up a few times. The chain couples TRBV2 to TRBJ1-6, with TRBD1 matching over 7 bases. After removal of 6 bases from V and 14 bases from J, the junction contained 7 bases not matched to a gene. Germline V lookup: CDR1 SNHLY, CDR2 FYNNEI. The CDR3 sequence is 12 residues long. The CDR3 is CASRRQGASLHF. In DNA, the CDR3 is TGTGCCAGCAGACGACAGGGCGCATCCCTCCACTTT.

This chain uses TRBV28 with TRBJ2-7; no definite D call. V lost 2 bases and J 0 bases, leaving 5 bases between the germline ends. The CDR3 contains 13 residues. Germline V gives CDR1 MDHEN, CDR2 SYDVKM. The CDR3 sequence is CASSLGTSYEQYF. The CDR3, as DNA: TGTGCCAGCAGTTTAGGCACCTCCTACGAGCAGTACTTC. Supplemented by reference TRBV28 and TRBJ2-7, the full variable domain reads DVKVTQSSRYLVKRTGEKVFLECVQDMDHENMFWYRQDPGLGLRLIYFSYDVKMKEKGDIPEGYSVSREKKERFSLILESASTNQTSMYLCASSLGTSYEQYFGPGTRLTVT.

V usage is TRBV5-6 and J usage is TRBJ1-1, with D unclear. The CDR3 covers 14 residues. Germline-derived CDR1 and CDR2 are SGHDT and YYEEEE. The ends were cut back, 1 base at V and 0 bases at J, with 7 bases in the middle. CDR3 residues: CASSLLGMNTEAFF. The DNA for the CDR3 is TGTGCCAGCAGCTTGTTAGGGATGAACACTGAAGCTTTCTTT.

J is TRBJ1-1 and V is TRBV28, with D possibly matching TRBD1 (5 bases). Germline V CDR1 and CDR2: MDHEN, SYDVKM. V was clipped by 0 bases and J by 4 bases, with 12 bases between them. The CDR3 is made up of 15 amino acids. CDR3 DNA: TGTGCCAGCAGTTTATGGGGACCGGCTCGCACTGAAGCTTTCTTT. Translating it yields CASSLWGPARTEAFF.

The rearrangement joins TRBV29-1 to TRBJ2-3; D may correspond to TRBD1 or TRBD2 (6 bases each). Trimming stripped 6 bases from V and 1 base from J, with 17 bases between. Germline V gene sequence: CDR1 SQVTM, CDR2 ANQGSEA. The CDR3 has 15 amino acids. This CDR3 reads CSVGAPEGGTDTQYF. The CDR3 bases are TGCAGCGTGGGGGCCCCGGAGGGGGGCACAGATACGCAGTATTTT.

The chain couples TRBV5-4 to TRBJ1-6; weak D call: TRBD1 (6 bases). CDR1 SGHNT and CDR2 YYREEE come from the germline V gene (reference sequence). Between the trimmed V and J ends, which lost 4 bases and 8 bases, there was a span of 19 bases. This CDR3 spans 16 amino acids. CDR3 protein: CASSPAGRGLDSPLHF. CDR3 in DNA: TGTGCCAGCAGCCCGGCGGGCAGGGGTTTGGATTCACCCCTCCACTTT.

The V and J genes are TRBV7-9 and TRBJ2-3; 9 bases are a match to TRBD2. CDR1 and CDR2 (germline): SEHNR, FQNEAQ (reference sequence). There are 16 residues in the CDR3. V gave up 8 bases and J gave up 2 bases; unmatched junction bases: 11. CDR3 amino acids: CASGPMGTSFTDTQYF. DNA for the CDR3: TGTGCCAGCGGACCGATGGGGACTAGCTTCACAGATACGCAGTATTTT.

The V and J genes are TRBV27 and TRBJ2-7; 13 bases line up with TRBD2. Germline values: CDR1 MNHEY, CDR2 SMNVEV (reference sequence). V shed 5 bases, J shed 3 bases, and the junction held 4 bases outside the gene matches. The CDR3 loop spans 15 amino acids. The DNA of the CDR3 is TGTGCCAGCAGTAACAGACTAGCGGGGGGCTACGAGCAGTACTTC. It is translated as CASSNRLAGGYEQYF.

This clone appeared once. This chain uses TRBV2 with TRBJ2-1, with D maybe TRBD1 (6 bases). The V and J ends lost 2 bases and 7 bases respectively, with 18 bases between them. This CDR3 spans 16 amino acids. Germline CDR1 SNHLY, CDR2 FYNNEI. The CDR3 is CASSERATRGGNEQFF. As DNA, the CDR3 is TGTGCCAGCAGTGAAAGGGCGACCAGGGGCGGGAATGAGCAGTTCTTC.

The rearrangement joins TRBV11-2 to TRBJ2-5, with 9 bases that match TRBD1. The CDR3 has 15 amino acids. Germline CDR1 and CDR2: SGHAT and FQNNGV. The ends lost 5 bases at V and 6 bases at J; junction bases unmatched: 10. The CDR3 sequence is CASSARDRDRKTQYF. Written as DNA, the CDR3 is TGTGCCAGCAGCGCCCGGGACAGGGATCGGAAGACCCAGTACTTC. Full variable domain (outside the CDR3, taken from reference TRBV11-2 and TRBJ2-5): EAGVAQSPRYKIIEKRQSVAFWCNPISGHATLYWYQQILGQGPKLLIQFQNNGVVDDSQLPKDRFSAERLKGVDSTLKIQPAKLEDSAVYLCASSARDRDRKTQYFGPGTRLLVL.

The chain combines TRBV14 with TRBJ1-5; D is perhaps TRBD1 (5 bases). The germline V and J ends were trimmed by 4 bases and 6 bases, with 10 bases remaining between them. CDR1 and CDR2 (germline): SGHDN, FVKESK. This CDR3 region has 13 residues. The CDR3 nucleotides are TGTGCCAGCAGCCCAGGGAAGAGTCAGCCCCAGCATTTT. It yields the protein CASSPGKSQPQHF. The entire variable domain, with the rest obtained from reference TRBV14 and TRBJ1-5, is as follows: EAGVTQFPSHSVIEKGQTVTLRCDPISGHDNLYWYRRVMGKEIKFLLHFVKESKQDESGMPNNRFLAERTGGTYSTLKVQPAELEDSGVYFCASSPGKSQPQHFGDGTRLSIL.